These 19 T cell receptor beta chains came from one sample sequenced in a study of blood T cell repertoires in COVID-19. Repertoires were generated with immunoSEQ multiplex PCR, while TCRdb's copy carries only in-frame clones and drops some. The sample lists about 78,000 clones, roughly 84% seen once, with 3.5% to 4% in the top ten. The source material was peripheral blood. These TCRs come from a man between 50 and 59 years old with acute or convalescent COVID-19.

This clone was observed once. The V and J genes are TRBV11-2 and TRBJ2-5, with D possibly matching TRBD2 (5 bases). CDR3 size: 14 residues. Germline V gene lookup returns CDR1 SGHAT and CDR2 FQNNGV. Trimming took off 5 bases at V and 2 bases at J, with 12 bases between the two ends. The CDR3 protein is CASSPGLDQETQYF. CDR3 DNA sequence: TGTGCCAGCAGCCCCGGACTCGATCAAGAGACCCAGTACTTC.

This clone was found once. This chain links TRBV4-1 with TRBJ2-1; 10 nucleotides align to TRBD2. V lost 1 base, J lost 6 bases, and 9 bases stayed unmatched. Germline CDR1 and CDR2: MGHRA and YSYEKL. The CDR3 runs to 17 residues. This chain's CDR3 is CASSQALAGVLANEQFF. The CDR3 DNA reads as TGCGCCAGCAGCCAAGCCCTAGCGGGAGTGTTAGCCAATGAGCAGTTCTTC.

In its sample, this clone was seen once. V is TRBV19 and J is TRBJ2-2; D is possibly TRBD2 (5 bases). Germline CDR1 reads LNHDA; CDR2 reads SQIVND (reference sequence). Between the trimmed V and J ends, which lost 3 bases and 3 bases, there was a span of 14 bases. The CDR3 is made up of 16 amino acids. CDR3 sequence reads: CASSIGGRTYTGELFF. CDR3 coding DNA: TGTGCCAGTAGTATCGGAGGCAGAACTTACACCGGGGAGCTGTTTTTT.

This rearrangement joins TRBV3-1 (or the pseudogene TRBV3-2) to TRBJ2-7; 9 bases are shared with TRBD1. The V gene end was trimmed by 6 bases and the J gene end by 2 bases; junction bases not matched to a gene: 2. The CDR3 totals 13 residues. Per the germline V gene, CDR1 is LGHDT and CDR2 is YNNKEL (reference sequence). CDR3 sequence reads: CASSRQGAYEQYF. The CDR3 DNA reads TGTGCCAGCAGTAGACAGGGGGCCTACGAGCAGTACTTC.

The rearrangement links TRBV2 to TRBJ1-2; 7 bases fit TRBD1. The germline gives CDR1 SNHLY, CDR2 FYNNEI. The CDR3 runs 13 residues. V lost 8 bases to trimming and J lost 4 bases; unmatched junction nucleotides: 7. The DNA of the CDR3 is TGTGCCAGCCTTCGGGACAGCGCCTATGGCTACACCTTC. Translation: CASLRDSAYGYTF.

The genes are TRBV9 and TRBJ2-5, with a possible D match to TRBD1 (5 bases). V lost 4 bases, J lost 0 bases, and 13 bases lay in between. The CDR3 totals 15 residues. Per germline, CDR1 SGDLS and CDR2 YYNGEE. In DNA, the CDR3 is TGTGCCAGCAGCTCAGGGCCACAGTACCAAGAGACCCAGTACTTC. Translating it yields CASSSGPQYQETQYF.

Here the CDR3 reads CASSYPGLASSYNEQFF. CDR3 DNA: TGTGCCAGCAGTTACCCGGGTCTAGCTTCCTCCTACAATGAGCAGTTCTTC. This rearrangement joins TRBV6-2 or TRBV6-3 to TRBJ2-1; D is perhaps TRBD2 (5 bases). Trimming took 2 bases from V and 0 from J, leaving 14 bases between them. The CDR3 spans 17 residues. CDR1 is MNHEY and CDR2 is SVGEGT in the germline V gene.

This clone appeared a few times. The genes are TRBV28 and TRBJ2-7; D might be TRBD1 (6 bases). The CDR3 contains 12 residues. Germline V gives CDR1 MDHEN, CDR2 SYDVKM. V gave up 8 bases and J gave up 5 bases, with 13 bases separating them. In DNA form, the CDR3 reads TGTGCCAGCCTTCGCACAGGGAACGAGCAGTACTTC. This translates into CASLRTGNEQYF. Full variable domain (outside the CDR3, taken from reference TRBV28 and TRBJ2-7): DVKVTQSSRYLVKRTGEKVFLECVQDMDHENMFWYRQDPGLGLRLIYFSYDVKMKEKGDIPEGYSVSREKKERFSLILESASTNQTSMYLCASLRTGNEQYFGPGTRLTVT.

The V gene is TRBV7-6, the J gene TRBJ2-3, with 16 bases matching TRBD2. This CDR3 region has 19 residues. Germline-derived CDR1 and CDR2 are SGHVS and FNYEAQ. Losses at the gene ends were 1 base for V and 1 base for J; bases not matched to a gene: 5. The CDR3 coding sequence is TGTGCCAGCAGCTTAGTTGGGACTAGCGGGGGGGTTGGCACAGATACGCAGTATTTT. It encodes CASSLVGTSGGVGTDTQYF.

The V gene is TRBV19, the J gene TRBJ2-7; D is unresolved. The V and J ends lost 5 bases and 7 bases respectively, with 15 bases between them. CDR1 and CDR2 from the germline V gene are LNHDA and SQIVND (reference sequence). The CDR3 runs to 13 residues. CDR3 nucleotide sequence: TGTGCCAGTAGTCCCGGTACGTACCTGGAGCAGTACTTC. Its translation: CASSPGTYLEQYF.

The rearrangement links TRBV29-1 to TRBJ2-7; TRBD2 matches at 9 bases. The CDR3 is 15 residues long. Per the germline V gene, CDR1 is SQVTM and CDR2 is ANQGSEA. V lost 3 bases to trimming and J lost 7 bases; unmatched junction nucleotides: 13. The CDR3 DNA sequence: TGCAGCGTTGAGTGGCTAGCGGGACCTCGTCGGGAGCAGTACTTC. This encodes CSVEWLAGPRREQYF.

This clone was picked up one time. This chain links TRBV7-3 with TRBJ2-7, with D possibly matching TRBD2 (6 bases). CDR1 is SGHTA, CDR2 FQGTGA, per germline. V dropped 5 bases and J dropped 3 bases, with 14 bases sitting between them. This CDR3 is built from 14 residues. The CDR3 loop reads CASSPQAGFYEQYF. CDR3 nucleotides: TGTGCCAGCAGCCCCCAGGCGGGATTCTACGAGCAGTACTTC. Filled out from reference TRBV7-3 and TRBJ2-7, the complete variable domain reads GAGVSQTPSNKVTEKGKYVELRCDPISGHTALYWYRQSLGQGPEFLIYFQGTGAADDSGLPNDRFFAVRPEGSVSTLKIQRTERGDSAVYLCASSPQAGFYEQYFGPGTRLTVT.

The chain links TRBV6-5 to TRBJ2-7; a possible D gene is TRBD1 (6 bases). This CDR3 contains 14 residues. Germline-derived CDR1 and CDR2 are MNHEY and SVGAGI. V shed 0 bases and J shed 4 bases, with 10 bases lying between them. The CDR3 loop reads CASSYSGTKYEQYF. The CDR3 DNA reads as TGTGCCAGCAGTTACTCCGGGACAAAGTACGAGCAGTACTTC.

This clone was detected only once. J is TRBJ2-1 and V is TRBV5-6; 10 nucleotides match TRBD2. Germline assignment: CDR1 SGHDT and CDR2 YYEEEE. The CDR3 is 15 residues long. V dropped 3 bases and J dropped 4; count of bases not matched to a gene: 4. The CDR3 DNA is TGTGCCAGCAGCTCACTAGCGGGATTTTACAATGAGCAGTTCTTC. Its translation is CASSSLAGFYNEQFF. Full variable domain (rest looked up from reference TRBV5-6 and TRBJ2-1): DAGVTQSPTHLIKTRGQQVTLRCSPKSGHDTVSWYQQALGQGPQFIFQYYEEEERQRGNFPDRFSGHQFPNYSSELNVNALLLGDSALYLCASSSLAGFYNEQFFGPGTRLTVL.

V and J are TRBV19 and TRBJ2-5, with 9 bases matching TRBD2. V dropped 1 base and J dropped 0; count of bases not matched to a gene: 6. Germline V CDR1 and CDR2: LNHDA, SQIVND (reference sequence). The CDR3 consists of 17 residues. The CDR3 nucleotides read TGTGCCAGTAGTATAGGTGGAGCGGGAGGACACCAAGAGACCCAGTACTTC. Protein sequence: CASSIGGAGGHQETQYF.

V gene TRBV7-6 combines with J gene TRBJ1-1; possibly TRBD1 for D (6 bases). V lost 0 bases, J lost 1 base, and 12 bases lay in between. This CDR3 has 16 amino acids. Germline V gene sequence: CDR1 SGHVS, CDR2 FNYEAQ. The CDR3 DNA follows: TGTGCCAGCAGCTTAGCCTTACAGGGTTCGAACACTGAAGCTTTCTTT. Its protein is CASSLALQGSNTEAFF.

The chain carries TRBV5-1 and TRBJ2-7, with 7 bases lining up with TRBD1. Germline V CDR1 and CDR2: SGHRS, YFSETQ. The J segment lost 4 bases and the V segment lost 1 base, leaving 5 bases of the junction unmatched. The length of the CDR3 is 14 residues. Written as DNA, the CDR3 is TGCGCCAGCAGCTTGCAGGGGGAGTCTTACGAGCAGTACTTC. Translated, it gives CASSLQGESYEQYF.

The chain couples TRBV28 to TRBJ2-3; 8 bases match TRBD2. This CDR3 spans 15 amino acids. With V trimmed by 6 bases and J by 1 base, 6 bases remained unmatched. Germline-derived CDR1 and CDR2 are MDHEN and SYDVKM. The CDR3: CASRSAGEGTDTQYF. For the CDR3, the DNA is TGTGCCAGCAGGTCAGCGGGGGAGGGCACAGATACGCAGTATTTT.

The CDR3 DNA reads TGCGCCAGCAGCCAAGATCGAGCGGGGGCCGGGCATACGCAGTATTTT. This translates into CASSQDRAGAGHTQYF. The gene calls are TRBV4-3 and TRBJ2-3; TRBD2 matches 8 bases. CDR1 is LGHNA, CDR2 YSLEER, per germline. The CDR3 consists of 16 residues. V lost 0 bases, J lost 7 bases, and 9 bases stayed unmatched.